One sample yielded the 20 T cell receptor beta chains listed below, sequenced in a study of Graves' ophthalmopathy and Graves' hyperthyroidism. As the template, RNA transcripts were used to amplify TCR beta CDR3 regions. The library came from an HTBI-primed first-round RT-PCR and a second-round multiplex PCR. TCRdb recomputed calls from the multiplex PCR reads with MiXCR, one row per CDR3 protein. The sample has 400,000 or so distinct CDR3 sequences; roughly 15% are singletons. Specimen: peripheral blood. The receptors originated from an adult woman with stable Graves' hyperthyroidism.

This clonotype has only a few counts. The chain couples TRBV4-3 to TRBJ2-7; perhaps TRBD2 as D (5 bases). The CDR3 runs 15 residues. Germline CDR1 and CDR2: LGHNA and YSLEER. The V end was cut by 4 bases, the J end by 4 bases, with 17 bases between. The CDR3 DNA follows: TGCGCCAGCAGCCGAGCACGGGGTGCAGTTTACGAGCAGTACTTC. Protein: CASSRARGAVYEQYF.

This clonotype was counted ten times or more. The rearrangement uses TRBV28 and TRBJ2-2, with D maybe TRBD2 (6 bases). Germline V gives CDR1 MDHEN, CDR2 SYDVKM. This CDR3 has 15 residues. Trimming took 6 bases from V and 4 from J, leaving 15 bases between them. The CDR3 region is CASRVAAGSTGELFF. The CDR3 nucleotides are TGTGCCAGCAGAGTAGCGGCGGGGAGCACCGGGGAGCTGTTTTTT. Complete variable domain (other parts from reference TRBV28 and TRBJ2-2): DVKVTQSSRYLVKRTGEKVFLECVQDMDHENMFWYRQDPGLGLRLIYFSYDVKMKEKGDIPEGYSVSREKKERFSLILESASTNQTSMYLCASRVAAGSTGELFFGEGSRLTVL.

This clonotype was counted ten times or more. J is TRBJ2-7 and V is TRBV4-3; D is perhaps TRBD1 or TRBD2 (5 bases each). Trimming pared 5 bases from V and 0 bases from J, leaving 14 bases between. Germline V gives CDR1 LGHNA, CDR2 YSLEER. This CDR3 has 15 amino acids. CDR3 sequence (DNA): TGCGCCAGCAGCGAGGGGATATTGGTCTCCTACGAGCAGTACTTC. This codes for CASSEGILVSYEQYF.

This clonotype occurred once. The J gene is TRBJ2-7, the V gene TRBV27; tentative D call: TRBD2 (6 bases). The CDR3 has 16 residues. The ends were cut back, 4 bases at V and 4 bases at J, with 20 bases in the middle. The germline V gene encodes CDR1 MNHEY and CDR2 SMNVEV (reference sequence). In nucleotides, the CDR3 is TGTGCCAGCAGTTCATCGGACGGGGAGGTCTCGTACGAGCAGTACTTC. It specifies CASSSSDGEVSYEQYF.

V is TRBV28 and J is TRBJ2-5; D perhaps matches TRBD1 (6 bases). Germline CDR1 reads MDHEN; CDR2 reads SYDVKM. The germline V and J ends were trimmed by 6 bases and 1 base, with 15 bases remaining between them. This CDR3 region has 15 residues. Here the CDR3 reads CASRWTAAFQETQYF. CDR3 coding DNA: TGTGCCAGCAGGTGGACAGCAGCTTTCCAAGAGACCCAGTACTTC.

This clonotype has a count of ten or more. The chain joins TRBV29-1 to TRBJ2-7; possibly TRBD1 for D (7 bases). With 1 base removed from V and 0 bases from J, the gap between germline ends came to 13 bases. Germline CDR1 and CDR2: SQVTM and ANQGSEA. The length of the CDR3 is 15 residues. CDR3 sequence reads: CSVEVDQGGSYEQYF. In DNA, the CDR3 is TGCAGCGTTGAAGTAGATCAGGGGGGCTCCTACGAGCAGTACTTC.

This clonotype was found many times. J is TRBJ2-7 and V is TRBV7-2; TRBD1 matches at 12 bases. Germline V gene lookup returns CDR1 SGHTA and CDR2 FQGNSA. CDR3 length: 14 amino acids. V lost 7 bases, J lost 6 bases, and 7 bases stayed unmatched. The CDR3 region is CASNPGTGGAEQYF. Here the CDR3 DNA reads TGTGCCAGCAACCCCGGGACAGGGGGCGCCGAGCAGTACTTC.

This clonotype was recorded many times. V and J are TRBV11-2 and TRBJ2-2, with TRBD2 matching over 8 bases. The J segment lost 3 bases and the V segment lost 5 bases, leaving 5 bases of the junction unmatched. CDR3 length: 15 amino acids. The germline gives CDR1 SGHAT, CDR2 FQNNGV. CDR3 in amino acids: CASSETSGYTGELFF. The CDR3 region has the DNA TGTGCCAGCAGCGAAACTAGCGGATACACCGGGGAGCTGTTTTTT. The full variable domain, its missing parts supplied by reference TRBV11-2 and TRBJ2-2, is EAGVAQSPRYKIIEKRQSVAFWCNPISGHATLYWYQQILGQGPKLLIQFQNNGVVDDSQLPKDRFSAERLKGVDSTLKIQPAKLEDSAVYLCASSETSGYTGELFFGEGSRLTVL.

This clonotype was counted at least ten times. One junction end does not reproduce the germline sequence, and a read error may be involved. V is TRBV29-1 and J is TRBJ2-6; tentatively, D is TRBD1 (5 bases). CDR1 and CDR2 from the germline V gene are SQVTM and ANQGSEA. This CDR3 spans 14 amino acids. The CDR3 DNA reads TGCAGCGCCAAAGATTCCTCTGGGGCCAACGTCCCGACTTTC. As protein: CSAKDSSGANVPTF.

There are many counts of this clonotype. The genes are TRBV29-1 and TRBJ1-1; D is possibly TRBD1 (5 bases). There are 13 residues in the CDR3. Germline CDR1 is SQVTM and CDR2 is ANQGSEA. V lost 6 bases and J 1 base, leaving 12 bases between the germline ends. In nucleotides, the CDR3 is TGCAGCGTACAATGGGGCGCGAACACTGAAGCTTTCTTT. Encoded protein: CSVQWGANTEAFF.

The chain links TRBV6-5 to TRBJ2-2, with D perhaps TRBD1 (5 bases). The CDR3 is made up of 13 amino acids. V was clipped by 8 bases and J by 1 base, with 8 bases between them. Germline V lookup: CDR1 MNHEY, CDR2 SVGAGI. CDR3 sequence: CASVQGNTGELFF. The CDR3 nucleotides are TGTGCCAGCGTTCAGGGGAACACCGGGGAGCTGTTTTTT.

This clonotype has at least ten counts. The chain couples TRBV20-1 to TRBJ1-1; a weak D match, TRBD1 (6 bases). The ends were cut back, 1 base at V and 4 bases at J, with 13 bases in the middle. CDR1 and CDR2 (germline): DFQATT, SNEGSKA (reference sequence). The CDR3 covers 14 residues. The CDR3 here is CSARGGGGITEAFF. CDR3 in DNA: TGCAGTGCTAGAGGTGGAGGGGGTATCACTGAAGCTTTCTTT.

This clonotype came up many times. The genes are TRBV19 and TRBJ2-7, with D perhaps matching TRBD2 (6 bases). In germline, CDR1 is LNHDA, CDR2 SQIVND (reference sequence). This CDR3 region has 15 residues. V gave up 6 bases and J gave up 0 bases, with 15 bases separating them. The CDR3 loop reads CASSSRDFFSYEQYF. CDR3 in DNA: TGTGCCAGTAGCTCCAGGGACTTCTTCTCCTACGAGCAGTACTTC.

There are many counts of this clonotype. The chain carries TRBV6-5 and TRBJ2-6; 9 bases match TRBD1. V lost 4 bases and J lost 7; bases outside the gene matches: 5. This CDR3 spans 15 amino acids. Germline-derived CDR1 and CDR2 are MNHEY and SVGAGI. CDR3: CASSFSDRGANVLTF. In DNA form, the CDR3 reads TGTGCCAGCAGTTTTTCGGACAGGGGAGCCAACGTCCTGACTTTC.

Comment on this clonotype: In this CDR3 the conserved last residue, phenylalanine or tryptophan, is missing, so a read error is likely. The chain combines TRBV20-1 with TRBJ1-1, with TRBD1 identical over 10 bases. Germline V CDR1 and CDR2: DFQATT, SNEGSKA (reference sequence). This CDR3 is built from 13 residues. J gave up 6 bases and V 5 bases, and 6 bases lay outside the gene matches. The CDR3 protein is CSAGRTGGAEAFY. The CDR3 DNA is TGCAGTGCTGGTAGGACAGGGGGAGCTGAAGCTTTCTAT.

The chain is built from TRBV4-3 and TRBJ2-6; 10 nucleotides align to TRBD2. V was pared by 0 bases and J by 1 base, with 3 bases of the junction left unmatched. CDR3 length: 18 amino acids. Germline CDR1 LGHNA, CDR2 YSLEER. The CDR3 DNA is TGCGCCAGCAGCCAAGAACCTAGCGGGGGATCTGGGGCCAACGTCCTGACTTTC. Translating gives CASSQEPSGGSGANVLTF.

This clonotype was seen at least ten times. The CDR3 DNA reads TGTGCCAGCAGCTTAGAGGCGGCTAGGATCCCAGATACGCAGTATTTT. This codes for CASSLEAARIPDTQYF. The V call is TRBV11-2, the J call TRBJ2-3; D remains unclear. CDR1 is SGHAT, CDR2 FQNNGV, per germline. This CDR3 contains 16 residues. The V gene lost 0 bases and the J gene lost 4 bases, with 14 bases spanning the gap.

By frequency in the sample, this clonotype is medium-sized. The chain is built from TRBV6-2 or TRBV6-3 and TRBJ2-7; 9 nucleotides match TRBD2. Looked up from germline, CDR1 is MNHEY and CDR2 is SVGEGT. J lost 3 bases, V lost 6 bases, and 3 bases had no gene match. The CDR3 is 13 residues long. CDR3 nucleotides: TGTGCCAGCAGCTGGACTAGCGTCTACGAGCAGTACTTC. The encoded protein is CASSWTSVYEQYF.

This clonotype was seen ten or more times. This chain connects TRBV24-1 to TRBJ2-3; TRBD2 is a possible D gene (5 bases). Germline V lookup: CDR1 KGHDR, CDR2 SFDVKD. The CDR3 covers 15 residues. V was clipped by 3 bases and J by 5 bases, with 14 bases between them. The CDR3 here is CATSDSGREIDTQYF. CDR3 DNA: TGTGCCACCAGTGATAGTGGTAGGGAGATAGATACGCAGTATTTT.

This clonotype was counted many times. The chain links TRBV12-3 or TRBV12-4 to TRBJ1-5; D gene uncertain. The CDR3 runs 12 residues. V dropped 3 bases and J dropped 7 bases, with 7 bases sitting between them. CDR3 residues: CASSLRWQPQHF. The CDR3 region has the DNA TGTGCCAGCAGTTTGCGGTGGCAGCCCCAGCATTTT.